The TCR beta chain under discussion was sequenced for a study of graft-versus-host responses after intestinal transplantation. Study-wide context: Every recipient underwent anti-thymocyte globulin induction, then tacrolimus and steroids for roughly 3 years. General study points: Detected in recipient marrow were GvH clones, some of which were first observed in ileum or blood. Graft-donor T cell macrochimerism in patients accompanied high graft-versus-host to host-versus-graft clonal ratios in allografts.

Only one count was recorded for this clone. Its antigen is unknown. This table comes from immunoSEQ multiplex PCR, and its TCRdb copy is limited to in-frame clones, with some not included. The sample shows 27,000 or so clones, around 76% of them seen only once. Looked up from germline, CDR1 is MDHEN and CDR2 is SYDVKM. After removal of 2 bases from V and 4 bases from J, the junction contained 5 bases not matched to a gene. This CDR3 has 16 residues. The genes are TRBV28 and TRBJ2-4; TRBD2 matches at 10 bases. Sample: unstimulated CD4+ T cells sorted from spleen or lymph node cells, taken before intestinal transplant. This sequence originates from a human donor who received an intestinal transplant. The CDR3 protein is CASSLMASGSKNIQYF. CDR3 coding DNA: TGTGCCAGCAGTTTAATGGCTAGCGGGAGTAAAAACATTCAGTACTTC.